A selection of T cell receptor beta chains follows, all from one sample in a study of cytomegalovirus exposure and HLA in healthy donors. The repertoire was sequenced with immunoSEQ multiplex PCR; TCRdb's copy has only in-frame clones and lacks some. The sample shows 250,000 or so clones, more than 75% of them seen only once. The source material was PBMCs. All receptors come from a human donor in good health. Each CDR3 is given with its conserved first and last residue. D genes are given only for firm matches. Where a row states a size, it is once, few, many or the class of an expanded clone; other rows omit it.

clone_size	d_call	v_call	j_call	cdr3_nt	cdr3_aa
.	.	TRBV7-8	TRBJ2-7	TGTGCCAGCAGCGACCCAGGGCAGATTTCCTACGAGCAGTACTTC	CASSDPGQISYEQYF
.	TRBD1	TRBV10-3	TRBJ1-1	TGTGCCATCAGTGAATCCGGGACAGGGAGCCGGAGCACTGAAGCTTTCTTT	CAISESGTGSRSTEAFF
.	TRBD2	TRBV27	TRBJ2-1	TGTGCCAGCAGCCAGACTAGCGGGGTGAGCTCCTACAATGAGCAGTTCTTC	CASSQTSGVSSYNEQFF
once	.	TRBV19	TRBJ1-5	TGTGCCAGTAGTATAGTCCAGGGCAATCAGCCCCAGCATTTT	CASSIVQGNQPQHF
.	.	TRBV7-2	TRBJ2-5	TGTGCCAGCAGCTTATTACCCCAGGGGCAAGAGACCCAGTACTTC	CASSLLPQGQETQYF
.	TRBD1	TRBV5-6	TRBJ1-1	TGTGCCAGCAGCTTGGACGGGACAGGCATGGTGAACACTGAAGCTTTCTTT	CASSLDGTGMVNTEAFF
.	.	TRBV19	TRBJ2-7	TGTGCCAGTAGTGTTATATCTAGCCGCGAGCAGTACTTC	CASSVISSREQYF
.	TRBD1	TRBV5-1	TRBJ2-6	TGCGCCAGCAGCTCGGGACAGGCTTACTCTGGGGCCAACGTCCTGACTTTC	CASSSGQAYSGANVLTF
.	TRBD2	TRBV19	TRBJ2-5	TGTGCCAGTGGTGTCGGGACTAGCGGGAGGGCCGATCGGCGGGAGACCCAGTACTTC	CASGVGTSGRADRRETQYF
.	.	TRBV14	TRBJ2-7	TGTGCCAGCAGCCAAGAAGTGGCAAGCGGTTACTACGAGCAGTACTTC	CASSQEVASGYYEQYF
.	.	TRBV13	TRBJ1-1	TGTGCCAGCAGTTTTCGGGGTGAAGCTTTCTTT	CASSFRGEAFF
.	TRBD1	TRBV6-5	TRBJ1-4	TGTGCCAGCAGCCCGGGACAGTTTACTGAAAAACTGTTTTTT	CASSPGQFTEKLFF
.	.	TRBV18	TRBJ1-2	TGTGCCAGCTCACCCAGCTCCGGCAGGATCTATGGCTACACCTTC	CASSPSSGRIYGYTF
.	TRBD1	TRBV7-9	TRBJ2-1	TGTGCCAGCAGCTCGACCACCGGGACAGGGTTTTATGAGCAGTTCTTC	CASSSTTGTGFYEQFF
.	TRBD2	TRBV5-4	TRBJ2-3	TGTGCCACCACCTCTAGCGGGAGTAGCACAGATACGCAGTATTTT	CATTSSGSSTDTQYF
.	.	TRBV2	TRBJ1-5	TGTGCCAGCGGCGGTGTACGGGAATATCAGCCCCAGCATTTT	CASGGVREYQPQHF
.	TRBD2	TRBV2	TRBJ2-7	TGTGCCAGCAGTGAAACGGCTAGCGGTTCCTACGAGCAGTACTTC	CASSETASGSYEQYF
few	.	TRBV27	TRBJ2-7	TGTGCCAGCAGTCCAACCTGGGGCCCCTACGAGCAGTACTTC	CASSPTWGPYEQYF
.	TRBD1	TRBV10-3	TRBJ2-5	TGTGCCATCAGTGGGGGGACAGTCGAAGAGACCCAGTACTTC	CAISGGTVEETQYF
.	TRBD1	TRBV19	TRBJ2-6	TGTGCCAGCCGGGACAGGGGCGAGCCCGGGGCCAACGTCCTGACTTTC	CASRDRGEPGANVLTF
.	TRBD2	TRBV6-1	TRBJ2-3	TGTGCCAGCAGTGAATCCCCGGGAGGGGCGGATACGCAGTATTTT	CASSESPGGADTQYF
.	TRBD1	TRBV28	TRBJ2-2	TGTGCCAGCAGTACCCGGGACAGGGGGATTCTCGGGGAGCTGTTTTTT	CASSTRDRGILGELFF
.	.	TRBV27	TRBJ2-7	TGTGCCAGCAGTTTAAGTTCCGGCCCGGGATTACCCTACGAGCAGTACTTC	CASSLSSGPGLPYEQYF
once	TRBD1	TRBV6-1	TRBJ2-7	TGTGCCAGCAGTGAATCGCCGACAGGGCCCCACGAGCAGTACTTC	CASSESPTGPHEQYF
once	TRBD1	TRBV28	TRBJ1-2	TGTGCCAGCACTCCGGGACAGGGGCACTATGGCTACACCTTC	CASTPGQGHYGYTF
.	.	TRBV29-1	TRBJ1-5	TGCAGCGCAGGTCCCGCACCCGGTCAGCCCCAGCATTTT	CSAGPAPGQPQHF
few	TRBD2	TRBV5-1	TRBJ2-7	TGCGCCAGCAGCTTGAGCGGGAACTCCTACGAGCAGTACTTC	CASSLSGNSYEQYF
.	.	TRBV6-5	TRBJ2-5	TGTGCCAGCGGGAGGAACCAAGAGACCCAGTACTTC	CASGRNQETQYF
.	TRBD2	TRBV4-1	TRBJ2-1	TGCGCCAGCAGCCAAGAGCCAGCGGGAGGCCAGGAGTTCTTC	CASSQEPAGGQEFF
.	TRBD2	TRBV7-2	TRBJ2-1	TGTGCCAGCAGCTTAGCGACTAGCGGGGGATTACCCTCCTACAATGAGCAGTTCTTC	CASSLATSGGLPSYNEQFF
.	.	TRBV10-3	TRBJ2-1	TGTGCCATCAGTGGTGGGCAGCGGGCCTTTAACAATGAGCAGTTCTTC	CAISGGQRAFNNEQFF
once	.	TRBV7-2	TRBJ2-1	TGTGCCAGCAGCCCGTCCTTGAATGAGCAGTTCTTC	CASSPSLNEQFF
.	TRBD2	TRBV7-2	TRBJ2-7	TGTGCCAGCAGCTCACCGCCGGGACTAGCGGGAGGGCTGTACGAGCAGTACTTC	CASSSPPGLAGGLYEQYF
.	.	TRBV7-2	TRBJ2-4	TGTGCCAGCGAGACCGGGCAGGGGAAAAACATTCAGTACTTC	CASETGQGKNIQYF
.	.	TRBV4-1	TRBJ2-5	TGCGCCAGCAGCCAAGATTTGGGCAGATGGAAGCAGTACTTC	CASSQDLGRWKQYF
.	TRBD1	TRBV19	TRBJ1-2	TGTGCCAGTAGTAGGAATCTTTACAGGGGGGAAGAGGATGGCTACACCTTC	CASSRNLYRGEEDGYTF
once	.	TRBV5-3	TRBJ2-7	TGTGCCAGAAGTTCCGTTGCTGAGGGAACGTACGAGCAGTACTTC	CARSSVAEGTYEQYF
.	.	TRBV9	TRBJ1-2	TGTGCCAGCAGCGTAGGAGCCCCAGGGATCTATGGCTACACCTTC	CASSVGAPGIYGYTF
.	.	TRBV6-5	TRBJ1-1	TGTGCCAGCAGTTACCCTGACACTGAAGCTTTCTTT	CASSYPDTEAFF
.	.	TRBV7-9	TRBJ2-3	TGTGCCAGCAGCTTGGGAGCAGTTACAGATACGCAGTATTTT	CASSLGAVTDTQYF
.	TRBD1	TRBV6-1	TRBJ1-1	TGTGCCAGCGGTGAAGCGCCAGGGGGGAACACTGAAGCTTTCTTT	CASGEAPGGNTEAFF
few	.	TRBV5-1	TRBJ2-7	TGCGCCAGCAGACTCAGGGGAGGGTTCTACGAGCAGTACTTC	CASRLRGGFYEQYF
.	TRBD2	TRBV6-1	TRBJ2-2	TGTGCCAGCAGGGGTGGGGACTATAACACCGGGGAGCTGTTTTTT	CASRGGDYNTGELFF
.	.	TRBV30	TRBJ2-7	TGTGCCTGGACGGGGGTCGGGAGTTACGAGCAGTACTTC	CAWTGVGSYEQYF
.	.	TRBV29-1	TRBJ2-3	TGCAGCGTTGTGCAGGGGCGCACAGATACGCAGTATTTT	CSVVQGRTDTQYF